The sample holds a few counts of the clone carrying this T cell receptor (beta chain). CDR3 length equals 13 residues. The ends were cut back, 0 bases at V and 8 bases at J, with 10 bases in the middle. Germline lookup yields CDR1 MNHEY and CDR2 SVGAGI. These data are taken from a study of Graves' ophthalmopathy and Graves' hyperthyroidism. Patients were left out if they had other autoimmune diseases, uncontrolled infections, pregnancy or lactation. Orbital computed tomography, together with clinical symptoms, serum thyroxine, TRAb and thyroid ultrasound, was used for diagnosis. RNA transcripts served as template for amplifying TCR beta CDR3 sequences. After a first-round RT-PCR with HTBI primers, a second-round multiplex PCR was run. MiXCR was run by TCRdb on the multiplex PCR reads, yielding one entry per CDR3 protein. This table holds 450,000 to 600,000 distinct CDR3 sequences, less than 45% found once.

Sequencing was done on a sample of peripheral blood or thyroid tissue (not recorded which). The rearrangement links TRBV6-5 to TRBJ1-2; unclear D gene. This receptor was taken from an adult man with Graves' hyperthyroidism. This CDR3 reads CASSYSAQTGYTF. The CDR3 DNA is TGTGCCAGCAGTTACTCGGCCCAGACCGGCTACACCTTC.